The 25 T cell receptor beta chains below all came from one sample that was sequenced in a study of blood T cell repertoires in COVID-19. The method was immunoSEQ multiplex PCR; TCRdb's version includes in-frame clones alone and lacks a portion of them. The table records some 100,000 clones, 88% of them present only once. The sample was peripheral blood. The receptors derive from an elderly woman with active COVID-19.

V usage is TRBV19 and J usage is TRBJ1-5; possibly TRBD1 for D (5 bases). There are 14 residues in the CDR3. Trimming stripped 1 base from V and 3 bases from J, with 7 bases between. Germline lookup yields CDR1 LNHDA and CDR2 SQIVND (reference sequence). DNA for the CDR3: TGTGCCAGTAGTATAGGACAGAACAATCAGCCCCAGCATTTT. Protein: CASSIGQNNQPQHF.

V and J are TRBV10-3 and TRBJ2-3; D possibly corresponds to TRBD2 (7 bases). CDR3 length: 16 residues. The V gene lost 3 bases and the J gene lost 2 bases, with 15 bases spanning the gap. Germline CDR1 ENHRY, CDR2 SYGVKD. Written as DNA, the CDR3 is TGTGCCATCAGTGAAGGGGGGAGGGGTTCCACAGATACGCAGTATTTT. The encoded protein is CAISEGGRGSTDTQYF.

This clone was recorded only once. The CDR3 DNA sequence: TGTGCCAGCAGCCCCCTAGCGGGGCCCACCACAGATACGCAGTATTTT. It encodes CASSPLAGPTTDTQYF. The chain recombines TRBV9 with TRBJ2-3, with 9 nucleotides matching TRBD2. The V gene's germline CDR1 is SGDLS and CDR2 YYNGEE. The CDR3 runs to 16 residues. V lost 4 bases, J lost 2 bases, and 8 bases stayed unmatched.

The V call is TRBV12-3 or TRBV12-4, the J call TRBJ1-4; no definite D call. V was clipped by 7 bases and J by 4 bases, with 10 bases between them. This CDR3 has 13 amino acids. The CDR3 reads CASTPSGNEKLFF. In DNA form, the CDR3 reads TGTGCCAGCACCCCGTCCGGTAATGAAAAACTGTTTTTT.

The rearrangement joins TRBV10-3 to TRBJ1-4; possibly TRBD1 for D (5 bases). The CDR3 is 14 residues long. The V end lost 0 bases, the J end lost 5 bases, and 7 bases lay between the germline ends. Looked up from germline, CDR1 is ENHRY and CDR2 is SYGVKD. DNA of the CDR3: TGTGCCATCAGTGAGTCTGACAGAAATGAAAAACTGTTTTTT. This gives the protein CAISESDRNEKLFF.

The V and J genes are TRBV10-3 and TRBJ2-5, with 12 bases lining up with TRBD2. With V trimmed by 4 bases and J by 5 bases, 5 bases remained unmatched. The CDR3 sequence is 15 residues long. CDR1 is ENHRY and CDR2 is SYGVKD in the germline V gene. The CDR3 DNA follows: TGTGCCATCAGTGGACTAGCGGGAGAGTTTGAGACCCAGTACTTC. It encodes CAISGLAGEFETQYF.

J is TRBJ2-7 and V is TRBV5-1, with 8 bases aligning to TRBD1. The V segment lost 4 bases and the J segment 2 bases; nucleotides outside the gene matches: 5. Germline CDR1 is SGHRS and CDR2 is YFSETQ. The CDR3 is made up of 14 amino acids. The CDR3 region is CASSLGQGAYEQYF. CDR3 nucleotides: TGCGCCAGCAGCCTCGGACAGGGCGCCTACGAGCAGTACTTC. The entire variable domain, with the rest obtained from reference TRBV5-1 and TRBJ2-7, is as follows: KAGVTQTPRYLIKTRGQQVTLSCSPISGHRSVSWYQQTPGQGLQFLFEYFSETQRNKGNFPGRFSGRQFSNSRSEMNVSTLELGDSALYLCASSLGQGAYEQYFGPGTRLTVT.

The chain carries TRBV7-3 and TRBJ2-5, with a possible D match to TRBD2 (7 bases). CDR3 size: 14 residues. Germline values: CDR1 SGHTA, CDR2 FQGTGA. Trimming pared 5 bases from V and 4 bases from J, leaving 14 bases between. The CDR3 bases are TGTGCCAGCAGCAAGGGGGGGAACCGAGAGACCCAGTACTTC. It translates to CASSKGGNRETQYF.

The gene calls are TRBV5-4 and TRBJ1-1; tentatively, D is TRBD1 (6 bases). The CDR3 covers 12 residues. Trimming left V 2 bases short and J 9 bases short, with 11 bases between. CDR1 is SGHNT and CDR2 is YYREEE in the germline V gene (reference sequence). The DNA of the CDR3 is TGTGCCAGCAGCTTAGGGGGTAAAAAAGCTTTCTTT. Its translation: CASSLGGKKAFF.

The chain employs TRBV27 and TRBJ1-1; D not certain. V lost 4 bases and J 4 bases, leaving 13 bases between the germline ends. The germline V gene encodes CDR1 MNHEY and CDR2 SMNVEV (reference sequence). The CDR3 is made up of 14 amino acids. The CDR3, as DNA: TGTGCCAGCAGTTACGGGGTTCCTGGCACTGAAGCTTTCTTT. Translating gives CASSYGVPGTEAFF.

The V call is TRBV7-2, the J call TRBJ2-1; 8 bases match TRBD2. Germline trimming cut 4 bases from V and 10 bases from J; bases unmatched to any gene: 3. CDR1 is SGHTA, CDR2 FQGNSA, per germline. The CDR3 is made up of 12 amino acids. In DNA, the CDR3 is TGTGCCAGCAGCTCCCCGGGAGGGGAGCAGTTCTTC. As protein: CASSSPGGEQFF.

The rearrangement joins TRBV9 to TRBJ1-1; 8 nucleotides agree with TRBD1. V was clipped by 4 bases and J by 1 base; unmatched bases: 6. This CDR3 comprises 15 residues. CDR1 is SGDLS, CDR2 YYNGEE, per germline. The CDR3 DNA follows: TGTGCCAGCAGCAAGACCGGGACAGGGAACACTGAAGCTTTCTTT. Translation gives CASSKTGTGNTEAFF.

The genes are TRBV9 and TRBJ2-2; a weak D match, TRBD1 (7 bases). V lost 4 bases to trimming and J lost 4 bases, with 14 bases between them. This CDR3 comprises 15 residues. Germline lookup yields CDR1 SGDLS and CDR2 YYNGEE. This CDR3 is CASSPRRGPTGELFF. The CDR3 bases are TGTGCCAGCAGCCCGAGGAGGGGGCCCACCGGGGAGCTGTTTTTT. The full variable domain, with the rest looked up from reference TRBV9 and TRBJ2-2, is DSGVTQTPKHLITATGQRVTLRCSPRSGDLSVYWYQQSLDQGLQFLIQYYNGEERAKGNILERFSAQQFPDLHSELNLSSLELGDSALYFCASSPRRGPTGELFFGEGSRLTVL.

V and J are TRBV28 and TRBJ1-5; TRBD1 is a possible D gene (5 bases). V lost 5 bases to trimming and J lost 6 bases, with 17 bases between them. Germline values: CDR1 MDHEN, CDR2 SYDVKM. CDR3 length equals 15 residues. CDR3 residues: CASSPGRGMSQPQHF. The CDR3 DNA is TGTGCCAGCAGTCCGGGGCGGGGGATGAGTCAGCCCCAGCATTTT.

DNA for the CDR3: TGTGCCAGCAGTGACTCGGGGGATAGCGGGCTTTGGTACGAGCAGTACTTC. This codes for CASSDSGDSGLWYEQYF. The rearrangement joins TRBV6-4 to TRBJ2-7; 7 positions match TRBD2. With 0 bases clipped from V and 4 bases from J, the junction kept 12 bases outside the gene matches. The CDR3 covers 17 residues. The germline gives CDR1 MRHNA, CDR2 SNTAGT.

This sequence joins TRBV7-2 and TRBJ1-6, with 10 bases matching TRBD1. CDR1 SGHTA and CDR2 FQGNSA come from the germline V gene. Germline trimming cut 5 bases from V and 9 bases from J; bases unmatched to any gene: 4. The CDR3 loop spans 14 amino acids. CDR3 loop: CASSIRDRGSPLHF. The CDR3 DNA sequence: TGTGCCAGCAGCATCCGGGACAGGGGTTCACCCCTCCACTTT.

The chain uses TRBV5-4 and TRBJ2-5, with a tentative D call TRBD2 (7 bases). The CDR3 contains 15 residues. V lost 1 base and J lost 0, with 10 bases in between. Germline-derived CDR1 and CDR2 are SGHNT and YYREEE (reference sequence). This CDR3 is CASSLRGGYQETQYF. The CDR3 nucleotides are TGTGCCAGCAGCTTGAGGGGGGGCTACCAAGAGACCCAGTACTTC. Variable domain in full (rest from reference TRBV5-4 and TRBJ2-5): ETGVTQSPTHLIKTRGQQVTLRCSSQSGHNTVSWYQQALGQGPQFIFQYYREEENGRGNFPPRFSGLQFPNYSSELNVNALELDDSALYLCASSLRGGYQETQYFGPGTRLLVL.

The chain uses TRBV19 and TRBJ2-3, with 7 bases that match TRBD1. CDR3 length: 17 amino acids. J lost 2 bases, V lost 1 base, and 9 bases had no gene match. CDR1 and CDR2 (germline): LNHDA, SQIVND (reference sequence). The DNA for the CDR3 is TGTGCCAGTAGTATAGGGATTGCCGGGACAGCCACAGATACGCAGTATTTT. This sequence encodes CASSIGIAGTATDTQYF.

V is TRBV7-2 and J is TRBJ2-7, with 7 bases that match TRBD2. This CDR3 contains 15 residues. The ends lost 3 bases at V and 4 bases at J; junction bases unmatched: 9. Germline V gene data show CDR1 as SGHTA and CDR2 as FQGNSA. CDR3 region: CASSFDGLVEYEQYF. The CDR3 nucleotides are TGTGCCAGCAGCTTTGACGGACTAGTTGAATACGAGCAGTACTTC.

This chain links TRBV9 with TRBJ1-1; tentative D call: TRBD1 (6 bases). This CDR3 contains 18 residues. Germline CDR1 is SGDLS and CDR2 is YYNGEE. Trimming shortened V by 5 bases and J by 1 base, and 24 bases separated the two germline ends. This chain's CDR3 is CASSDLLEGVPGNTEAFF. In DNA, the CDR3 is TGTGCCAGCAGTGATCTACTCGAGGGGGTGCCTGGGAACACTGAAGCTTTCTTT.

The genes are TRBV30 and TRBJ1-1; D is undetermined. Germline CDR1 GTSNPN, CDR2 SVGIG (reference sequence). The V gene lost 2 bases and the J gene lost 8 bases, with 6 bases spanning the gap. CDR3 length equals 10 residues. The CDR3 DNA reads as TGTGCCTGGAGTAGCAGGGAAGCTTTCTTT. Residues: CAWSSREAFF.

The chain joins TRBV19 to TRBJ2-3; TRBD1 aligns across 9 bases. Per the germline V gene, CDR1 is LNHDA and CDR2 is SQIVND (reference sequence). This CDR3 region has 15 residues. V shed 8 bases, J shed 4 bases, and the junction held 10 bases outside the gene matches. CDR3 loop: CASQKSGQGSDTQYF. The CDR3 DNA follows: TGTGCCAGTCAAAAGAGCGGACAGGGGTCAGATACGCAGTATTTT.

V is TRBV6-2 or TRBV6-3 and J is TRBJ2-7; D might be TRBD2 (6 bases). Trimming left V 2 bases short and J 5 bases short, with 10 bases between. The CDR3 has 13 amino acids. In germline, CDR1 is MNHEY, CDR2 SVGEGT. The CDR3 reads CASSYGGGNEQYF. CDR3 nucleotide sequence: TGTGCCAGCAGTTACGGAGGAGGGAACGAGCAGTACTTC.

The chain is built from TRBV19 and TRBJ1-1; D unresolved. The CDR3 totals 13 residues. Trimming left V 3 bases short and J 7 bases short, with 12 bases between. Germline CDR1 is LNHDA and CDR2 is SQIVND (reference sequence). The CDR3 coding sequence is TGTGCCAGTAGTATCTCCAGCGGCGGTGAAGCTTTCTTT. This translates into CASSISSGGEAFF.

The rearrangement uses TRBV28 and TRBJ2-5, with D possibly being TRBD2 (6 bases). Germline loops: CDR1 MDHEN, CDR2 SYDVKM. The CDR3 contains 13 residues. V dropped 10 bases and J dropped 5 bases, with 17 bases sitting between them. This CDR3 reads CATWGEEMETQYF. For the CDR3, the DNA is TGTGCCACATGGGGGGAGGAAATGGAGACCCAGTACTTC.